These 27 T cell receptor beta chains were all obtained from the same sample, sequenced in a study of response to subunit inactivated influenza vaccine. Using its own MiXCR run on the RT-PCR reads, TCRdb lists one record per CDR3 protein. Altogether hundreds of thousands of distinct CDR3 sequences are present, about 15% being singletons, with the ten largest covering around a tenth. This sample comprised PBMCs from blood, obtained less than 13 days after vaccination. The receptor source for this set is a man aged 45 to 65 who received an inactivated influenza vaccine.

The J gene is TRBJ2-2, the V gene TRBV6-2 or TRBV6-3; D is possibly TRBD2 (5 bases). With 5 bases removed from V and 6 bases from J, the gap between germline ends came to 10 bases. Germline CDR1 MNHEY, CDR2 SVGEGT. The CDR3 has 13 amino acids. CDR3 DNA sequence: TGTGCCAGCAGTATCACTAGGGCCGGGGAGCTGTTTTTT. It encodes CASSITRAGELFF.

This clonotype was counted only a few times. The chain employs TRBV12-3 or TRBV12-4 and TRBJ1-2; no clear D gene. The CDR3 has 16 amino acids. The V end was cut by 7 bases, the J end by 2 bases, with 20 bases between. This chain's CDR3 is CASTPSLGAGNYGYTF. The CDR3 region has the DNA TGTGCCAGCACACCCTCCCTCGGTGCGGGGAACTATGGCTACACCTTC.

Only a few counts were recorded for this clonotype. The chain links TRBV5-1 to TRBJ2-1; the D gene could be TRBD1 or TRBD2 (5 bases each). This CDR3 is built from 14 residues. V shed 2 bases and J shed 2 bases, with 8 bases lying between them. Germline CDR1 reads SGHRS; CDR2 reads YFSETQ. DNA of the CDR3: TGCGCCAGCAGCTTAGGGGACGCCTACAATGAGCAGTTCTTC. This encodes CASSLGDAYNEQFF.

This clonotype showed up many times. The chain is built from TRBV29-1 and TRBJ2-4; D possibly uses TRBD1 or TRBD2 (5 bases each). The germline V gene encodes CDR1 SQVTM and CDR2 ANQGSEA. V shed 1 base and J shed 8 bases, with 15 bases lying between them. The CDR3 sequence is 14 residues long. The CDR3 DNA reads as TGCAGCGTTGAAGGTCGGGGCGTGGGGGACATTCAGTACTTC. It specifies CSVEGRGVGDIQYF.

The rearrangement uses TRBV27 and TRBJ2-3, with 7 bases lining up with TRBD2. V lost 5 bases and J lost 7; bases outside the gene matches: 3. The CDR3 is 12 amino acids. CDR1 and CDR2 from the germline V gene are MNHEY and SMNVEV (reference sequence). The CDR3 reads CASSRDYHTQYF. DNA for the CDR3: TGTGCCAGCAGTCGGGACTACCATACGCAGTATTTT.

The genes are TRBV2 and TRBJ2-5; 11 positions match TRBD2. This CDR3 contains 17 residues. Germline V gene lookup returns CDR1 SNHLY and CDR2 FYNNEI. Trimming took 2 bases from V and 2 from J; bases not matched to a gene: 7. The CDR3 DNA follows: TGTGCCAGCAGTGAATGGGCTAGCGGGGGGCAACAAGAGACCCAGTACTTC. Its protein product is CASSEWASGGQQETQYF.

The CDR3 sequence: CSVGVASTDTQYF. The CDR3 nucleotides read TGCAGCGTTGGGGTAGCTAGCACAGATACGCAGTATTTT. The rearrangement links TRBV29-1 to TRBJ2-3; no definite D call. The germline V gene encodes CDR1 SQVTM and CDR2 ANQGSEA. V was clipped by 4 bases and J by 0 bases, with 8 bases between them. The CDR3 loop spans 13 amino acids.

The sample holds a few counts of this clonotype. CDR3 sequence reads: CASSGTSGGYSYNEQFF. CDR3 DNA sequence: TGCGCCAGCAGCGGGACTAGCGGGGGCTACTCCTACAATGAGCAGTTCTTC. J is TRBJ2-1 and V is TRBV4-3; 14 bases are a match to TRBD2. V lost 5 bases to trimming and J lost 0 bases; unmatched junction nucleotides: 3. The CDR3 consists of 17 residues. CDR1 and CDR2 from the germline V gene are LGHNA and YSLEER.

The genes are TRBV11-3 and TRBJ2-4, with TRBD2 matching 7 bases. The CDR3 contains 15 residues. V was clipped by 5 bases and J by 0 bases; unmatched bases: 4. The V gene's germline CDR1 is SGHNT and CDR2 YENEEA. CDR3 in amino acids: CASSPGGGAKNIQYF. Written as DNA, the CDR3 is TGTGCCAGCAGCCCGGGGGGAGGAGCCAAAAACATTCAGTACTTC.

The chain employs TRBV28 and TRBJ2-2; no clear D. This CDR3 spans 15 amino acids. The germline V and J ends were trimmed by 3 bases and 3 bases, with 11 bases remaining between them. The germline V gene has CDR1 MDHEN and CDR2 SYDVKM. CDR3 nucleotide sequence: TGTGCCAGCAGTTTCTCGGGCCCACACACCGGGGAGCTGTTTTTT. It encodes CASSFSGPHTGELFF.

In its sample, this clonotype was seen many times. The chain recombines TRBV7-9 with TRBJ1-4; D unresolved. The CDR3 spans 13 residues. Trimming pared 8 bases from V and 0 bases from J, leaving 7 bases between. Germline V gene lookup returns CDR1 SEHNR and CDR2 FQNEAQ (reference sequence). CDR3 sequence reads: CASDFATNEKLFF. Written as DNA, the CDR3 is TGTGCCAGCGATTTTGCAACTAATGAAAAACTGTTTTTT.

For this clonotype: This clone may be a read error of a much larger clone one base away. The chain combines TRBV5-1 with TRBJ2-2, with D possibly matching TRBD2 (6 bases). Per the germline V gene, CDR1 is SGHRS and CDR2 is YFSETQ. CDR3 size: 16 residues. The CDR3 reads CASSLSRLGRAGGLFF. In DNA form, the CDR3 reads TGCGCCAGCAGCCTATCAAGGCTAGGACGGGCCGGGGGGCTGTTTTTT.

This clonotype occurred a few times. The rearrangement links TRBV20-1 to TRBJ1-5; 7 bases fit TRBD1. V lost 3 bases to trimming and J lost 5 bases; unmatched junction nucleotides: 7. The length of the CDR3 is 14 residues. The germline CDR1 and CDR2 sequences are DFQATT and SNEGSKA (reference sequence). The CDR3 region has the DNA TGCAGTGCTAGTAGGACAGGCCAGTATCAGCCCCAGCATTTT. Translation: CSASRTGQYQPQHF.

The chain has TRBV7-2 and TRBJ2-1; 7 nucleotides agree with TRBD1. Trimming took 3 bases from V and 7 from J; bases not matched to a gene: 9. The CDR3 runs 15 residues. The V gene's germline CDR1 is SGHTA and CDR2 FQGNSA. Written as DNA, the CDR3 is TGTGCCAGCAGCTTGACAGGGAGAGGGTGGAATGAGCAGTTCTTC. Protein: CASSLTGRGWNEQFF.

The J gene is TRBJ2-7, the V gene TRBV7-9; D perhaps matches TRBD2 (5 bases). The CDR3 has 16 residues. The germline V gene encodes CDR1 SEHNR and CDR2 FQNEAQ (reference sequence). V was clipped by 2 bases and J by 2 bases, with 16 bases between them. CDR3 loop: CASSLSSRGKAYEQYF. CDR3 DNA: TGTGCCAGCAGCTTAAGTTCAAGAGGGAAGGCCTACGAGCAGTACTTC.

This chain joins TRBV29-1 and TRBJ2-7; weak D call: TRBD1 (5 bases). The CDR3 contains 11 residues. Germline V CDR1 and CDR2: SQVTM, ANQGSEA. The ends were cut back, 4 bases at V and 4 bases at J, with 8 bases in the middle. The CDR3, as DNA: TGCAGCGTTGTAAAGGGGTACGAGCAGTACTTC. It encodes CSVVKGYEQYF.

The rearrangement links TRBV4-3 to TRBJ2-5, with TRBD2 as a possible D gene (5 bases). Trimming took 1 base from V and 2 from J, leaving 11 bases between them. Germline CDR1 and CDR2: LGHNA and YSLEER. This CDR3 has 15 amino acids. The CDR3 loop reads CASSQGWGAQETQYF. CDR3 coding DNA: TGCGCCAGCAGCCAAGGGTGGGGAGCACAAGAGACCCAGTACTTC.

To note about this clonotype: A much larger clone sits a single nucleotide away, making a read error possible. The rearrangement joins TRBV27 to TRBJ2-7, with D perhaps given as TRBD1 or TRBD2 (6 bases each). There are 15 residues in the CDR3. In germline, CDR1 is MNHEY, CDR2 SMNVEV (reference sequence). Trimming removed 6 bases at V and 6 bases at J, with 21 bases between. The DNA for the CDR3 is TGTGCCAGCAGCACGACGGGGGCAGGGCCCTTCGAGCAGTACTTC. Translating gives CASSTTGAGPFEQYF.

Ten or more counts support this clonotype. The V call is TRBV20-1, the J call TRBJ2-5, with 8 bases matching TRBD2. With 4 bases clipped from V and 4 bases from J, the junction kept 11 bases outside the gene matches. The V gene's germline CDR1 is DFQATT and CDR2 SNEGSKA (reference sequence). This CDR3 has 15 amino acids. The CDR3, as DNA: TGCAGTGCTACCCCGGGAAGCGGGAGAACAGAGACCCAGTACTTC. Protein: CSATPGSGRTETQYF.

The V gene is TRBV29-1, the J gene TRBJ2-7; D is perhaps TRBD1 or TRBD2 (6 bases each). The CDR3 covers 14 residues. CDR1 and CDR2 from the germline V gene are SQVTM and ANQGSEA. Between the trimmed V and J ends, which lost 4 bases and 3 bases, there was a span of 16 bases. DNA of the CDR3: TGCAGCGTTGTGTTTCAACAGGGAGGCTACGAGCAGTACTTC. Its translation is CSVVFQQGGYEQYF.

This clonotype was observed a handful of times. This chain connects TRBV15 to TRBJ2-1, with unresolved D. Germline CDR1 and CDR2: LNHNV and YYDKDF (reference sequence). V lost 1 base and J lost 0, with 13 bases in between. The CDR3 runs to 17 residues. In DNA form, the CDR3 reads TGTGCCACCAGCAGAGGAGCGCCTATGAGCTCCTACAATGAGCAGTTCTTC. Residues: CATSRGAPMSSYNEQFF.

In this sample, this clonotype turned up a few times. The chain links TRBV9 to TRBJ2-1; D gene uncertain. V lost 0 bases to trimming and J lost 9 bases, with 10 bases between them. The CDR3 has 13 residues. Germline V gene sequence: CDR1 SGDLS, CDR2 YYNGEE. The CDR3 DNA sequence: TGTGCCAGCAGCGTAGGGAAACTGGGTGAGCAGTTCTTC. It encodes CASSVGKLGEQFF.

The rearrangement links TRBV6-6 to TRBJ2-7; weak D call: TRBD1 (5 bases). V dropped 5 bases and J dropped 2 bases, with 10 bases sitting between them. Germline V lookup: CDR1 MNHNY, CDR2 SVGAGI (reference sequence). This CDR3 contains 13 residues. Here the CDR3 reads CASSQTRAYEQYF. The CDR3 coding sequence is TGTGCCAGCAGTCAAACCAGGGCCTACGAGCAGTACTTC.

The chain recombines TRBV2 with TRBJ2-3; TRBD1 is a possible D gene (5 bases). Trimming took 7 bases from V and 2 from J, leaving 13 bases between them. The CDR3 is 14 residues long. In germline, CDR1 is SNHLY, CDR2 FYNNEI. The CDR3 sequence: CASNRRQNTDTQYF. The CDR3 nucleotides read TGTGCCAGCAACCGTCGACAGAACACAGATACGCAGTATTTT.

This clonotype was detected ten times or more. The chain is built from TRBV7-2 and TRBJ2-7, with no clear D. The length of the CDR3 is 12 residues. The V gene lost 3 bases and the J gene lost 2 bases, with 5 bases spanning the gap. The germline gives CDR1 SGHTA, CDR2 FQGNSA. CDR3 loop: CASSFDPYEQYF. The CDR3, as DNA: TGTGCCAGCAGCTTTGACCCCTACGAGCAGTACTTC.

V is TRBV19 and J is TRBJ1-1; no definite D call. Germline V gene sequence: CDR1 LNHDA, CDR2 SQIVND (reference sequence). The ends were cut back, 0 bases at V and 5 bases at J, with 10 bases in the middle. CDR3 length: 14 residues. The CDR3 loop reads CASSIEGYRTEAFF. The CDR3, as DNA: TGTGCCAGTAGTATAGAGGGGTATCGAACTGAAGCTTTCTTT.

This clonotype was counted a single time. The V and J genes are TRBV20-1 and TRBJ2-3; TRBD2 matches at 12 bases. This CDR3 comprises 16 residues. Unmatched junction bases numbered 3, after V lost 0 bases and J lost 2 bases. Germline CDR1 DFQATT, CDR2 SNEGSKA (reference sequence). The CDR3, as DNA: TGCAGTGCTAGAGAACTAGCGGGGGGTACCACAGATACGCAGTATTTT. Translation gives CSARELAGGTTDTQYF.